In this sample, the clone carrying this T cell receptor (beta chain) turned up many times. Antigen unknown. Germline CDR1 and CDR2: SNHLY and FYNNEI. V lost 5 bases and J 9 bases, leaving 17 bases between the germline ends. This CDR3 is 15 amino acids long. RNA transcripts provided the source from which TCR beta CDR3 regions were amplified. TCR CDR3 regions were first amplified by RT-PCR with HTBI primers. One entry per CDR3 protein, called by TCRdb with MiXCR from the multiplex PCR reads. The sample consists of 140,000 or so distinct CDR3 sequences, 22% of them appearing once. This record belongs to a study of T cells in Graves' hyperthyroidism and ophthalmopathy. Points from the study as a whole: Most expanded thyroid clonotypes above 0.001 also appeared in blood.

The study excluded patients with uncontrolled infection, other autoimmune disease, pregnancy or lactation. Thyroid ultrasound and orbital computed tomography, with clinical symptoms and serum thyroxine and TRAb, informed diagnoses. When hyperthyroidism was first diagnosed, the blood sample was taken, preceding any ophthalmopathy symptoms. The clonotype originates from a woman in her forties or fifties with Graves' hyperthyroidism that later progressed to Graves' ophthalmopathy. The gene calls are TRBV2 and TRBJ1-6, with TRBD1 as a possible D gene (5 bases). The sample taken for sequencing was blood. This CDR3 is CASSSDRSGRSPLHF. The DNA for the CDR3 is TGTGCCAGCAGTTCCGACCGATCAGGGCGTTCACCCCTCCACTTT.